The entry below gives a single TCR beta chain sequence along with its context. Its antigen remains unidentified. The data were produced by immunoSEQ multiplex PCR, yet TCRdb's version contains in-frame clones alone and is incomplete. The sample gives around 65,000 clones, more than 70% of which show up once; roughly 1.2% is in the top ten. These data come from a study of vaccination effects on CD4 cells after COVID-19. Pools of viral peptides were used by the ViraFEST assay to expand antigen-specific CD4+ T cells ahead of sequencing. Following culture for ten to eleven days, CD4+ T cells were isolated. Vaccination of participants consisted of two doses of either the BNT162b2 or mRNA-1273 vaccine. It was with about 10 IU/ml IL-2 and approximately 10 ug/ml peptides that two million PBMC per well were cultured. Per germline, CDR1 MNHEY and CDR2 SVGAGI. The CDR3 covers 15 residues. Trimming took off 6 bases at V and 6 bases at J, with 19 bases between the two ends.

The TCR originated in a human donor who received a COVID-19 vaccine. This chain connects TRBV6-5 to TRBJ2-3, with D perhaps matching TRBD1 (5 bases). The material sequenced was CD4+ T cells from PBMCs cultured with HCoV-229E spike peptides, taken after COVID-19 vaccination. In DNA form, the CDR3 reads TGTGCCAGCAGGATAACAGGACCCCGGATCGATACGCAGTATTTT. It yields the protein CASRITGPRIDTQYF.